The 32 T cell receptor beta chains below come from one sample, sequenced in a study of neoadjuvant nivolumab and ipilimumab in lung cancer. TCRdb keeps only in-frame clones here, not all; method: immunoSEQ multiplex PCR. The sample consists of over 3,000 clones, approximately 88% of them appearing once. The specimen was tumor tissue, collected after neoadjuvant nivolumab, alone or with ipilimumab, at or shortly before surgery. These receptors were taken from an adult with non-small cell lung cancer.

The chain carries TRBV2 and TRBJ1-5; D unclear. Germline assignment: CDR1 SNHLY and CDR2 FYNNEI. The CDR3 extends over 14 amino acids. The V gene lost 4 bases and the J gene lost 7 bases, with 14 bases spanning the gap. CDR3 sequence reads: CASSGNGEGQPQHF. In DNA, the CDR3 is TGTGCCAGCAGTGGTAACGGGGAGGGACAGCCCCAGCATTTT.

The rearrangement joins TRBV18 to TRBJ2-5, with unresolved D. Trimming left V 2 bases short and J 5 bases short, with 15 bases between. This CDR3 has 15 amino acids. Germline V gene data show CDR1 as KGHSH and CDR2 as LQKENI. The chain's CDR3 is CASSPNPGSDETQYF. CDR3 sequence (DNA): TGTGCCAGCTCACCAAACCCCGGATCGGATGAGACCCAGTACTTC.

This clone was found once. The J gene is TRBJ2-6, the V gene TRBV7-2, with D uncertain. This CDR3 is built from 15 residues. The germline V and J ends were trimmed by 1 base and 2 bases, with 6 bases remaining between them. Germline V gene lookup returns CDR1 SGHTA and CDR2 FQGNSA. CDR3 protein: CASSLEGTGANVLTF. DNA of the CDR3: TGTGCCAGCAGCTTAGAAGGTACTGGGGCCAACGTCCTGACTTTC. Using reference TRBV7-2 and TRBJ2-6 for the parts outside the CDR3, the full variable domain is GAGVSQSPSNKVTEKGKDVELRCDPISGHTALYWYRQSLGQGLEFLIYFQGNSAPDKSGLPSDRFSAERTGGSVSTLTIQRTQQEDSAVYLCASSLEGTGANVLTFGAGSRLTVL.

CDR3 nucleotide sequence: TGTGCCAGCAGTGATGAGGGACAGGTCCTCTCCTACGAGCAGTACTTC. It specifies CASSDEGQVLSYEQYF. This chain links TRBV6-1 with TRBJ2-7; 8 bases are a match to TRBD1. The CDR3 has 16 residues. Germline-derived CDR1 and CDR2 are MNHNS and SASEGT. V lost 3 bases, J lost 0 bases, and 7 bases stayed unmatched.

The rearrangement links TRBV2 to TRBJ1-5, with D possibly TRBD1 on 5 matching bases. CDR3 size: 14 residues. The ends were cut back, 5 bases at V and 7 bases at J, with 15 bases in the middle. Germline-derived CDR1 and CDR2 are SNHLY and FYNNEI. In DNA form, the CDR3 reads TGTGCCAGCAGTCCAGACAGTTATGACCAGCCCCAGCATTTT. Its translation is CASSPDSYDQPQHF.

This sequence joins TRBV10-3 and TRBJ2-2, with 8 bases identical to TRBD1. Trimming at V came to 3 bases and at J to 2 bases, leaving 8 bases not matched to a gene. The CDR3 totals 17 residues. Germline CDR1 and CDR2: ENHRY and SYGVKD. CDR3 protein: CAISEMGAGGNTGELFF. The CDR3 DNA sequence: TGTGCCATCAGTGAAATGGGGGCAGGGGGCAACACCGGGGAGCTGTTTTTT.

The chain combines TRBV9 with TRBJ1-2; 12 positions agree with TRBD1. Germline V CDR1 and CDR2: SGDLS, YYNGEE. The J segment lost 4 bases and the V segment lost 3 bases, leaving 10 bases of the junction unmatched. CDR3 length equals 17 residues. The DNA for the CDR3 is TGTGCCAGCAGCGCGGGGACAGGGGGCCTAGGGGGCTATGGCTACACCTTC. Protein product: CASSAGTGGLGGYGYTF.

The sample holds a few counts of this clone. The DNA of the CDR3 is TGTGCCAGTAGTATAAGGGGTCGGAACTATGGCTACACCTTC. It is translated as CASSIRGRNYGYTF. This sequence joins TRBV19 and TRBJ1-2; a weak D match, TRBD1 (5 bases). Looked up from germline, CDR1 is LNHDA and CDR2 is SQIVND (reference sequence). The CDR3 sequence is 14 residues long. Trimming pared 2 bases from V and 2 bases from J, leaving 9 bases between.

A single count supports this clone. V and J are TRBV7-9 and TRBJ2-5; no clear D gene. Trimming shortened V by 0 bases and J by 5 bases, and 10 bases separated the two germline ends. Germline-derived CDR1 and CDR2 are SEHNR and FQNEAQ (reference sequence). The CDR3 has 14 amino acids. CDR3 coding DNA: TGTGCCAGCAGCTTAGCGCTGGGGTTTGAGACCCAGTACTTC. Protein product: CASSLALGFETQYF. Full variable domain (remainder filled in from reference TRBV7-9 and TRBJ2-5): DTGVSQNPRHKITKRGQNVTFRCDPISEHNRLYWYRQTLGQGPEFLTYFQNEAQLEKSRLLSDRFSAERPKGSFSTLEIQRTEQGDSAMYLCASSLALGFETQYFGPGTRLLVL.

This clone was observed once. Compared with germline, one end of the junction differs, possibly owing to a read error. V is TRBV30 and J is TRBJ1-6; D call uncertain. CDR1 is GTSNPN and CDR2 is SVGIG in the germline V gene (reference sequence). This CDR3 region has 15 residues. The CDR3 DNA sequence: TGTGCCTGGAGTCGGTTGACCTCCAATAATTCACCCCTCCACTTT. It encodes CAWSRLTSNNSPLHF. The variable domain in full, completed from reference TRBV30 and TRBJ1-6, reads SQTIHQWPATLVQPVGSPLSLECTVEGTSNPNLYWYRQAAGRGLQLLFYSVGIGQISSEVPQNLSASRPQDRQFILSSKKLLLSDSGFYLCAWSRLTSNNSPLHFGNGTRLTVT.

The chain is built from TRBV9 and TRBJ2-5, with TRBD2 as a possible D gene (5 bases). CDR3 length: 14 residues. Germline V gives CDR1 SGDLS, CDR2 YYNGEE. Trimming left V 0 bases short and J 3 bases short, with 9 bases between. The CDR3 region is CASSVGGSEETQYF. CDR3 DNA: TGTGCCAGCAGCGTAGGAGGGTCTGAAGAGACCCAGTACTTC.

DNA for the CDR3: TGCAGTGCTAGGTCTCGTTACGAGCAGTACTTC. Protein: CSARSRYEQYF. The V gene is TRBV20-1, the J gene TRBJ2-7; D is uncertain. CDR1 DFQATT and CDR2 SNEGSKA come from the germline V gene (reference sequence). The V end lost 3 bases, the J end lost 4 bases, and 7 bases lay between the germline ends. The CDR3 extends over 11 amino acids.

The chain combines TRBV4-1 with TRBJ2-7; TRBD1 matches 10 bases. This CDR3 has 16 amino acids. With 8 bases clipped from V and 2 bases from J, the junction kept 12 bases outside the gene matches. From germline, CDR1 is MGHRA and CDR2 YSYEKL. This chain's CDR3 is CASAAIPGQGPYEQYF. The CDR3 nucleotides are TGCGCCAGCGCCGCTATTCCGGGACAGGGGCCCTACGAGCAGTACTTC.

CDR3 DNA: TGTGCCAGCAGCTTGAGTCTAGCGGGTGGCATTCAGTACTTC. It translates to CASSLSLAGGIQYF. J is TRBJ2-4 and V is TRBV11-2, with 8 bases matching TRBD2. V shed 3 bases and J 9 bases; nucleotides not matched to a gene: 7. The CDR3 has 14 residues. Germline assignment: CDR1 SGHAT and CDR2 FQNNGV.

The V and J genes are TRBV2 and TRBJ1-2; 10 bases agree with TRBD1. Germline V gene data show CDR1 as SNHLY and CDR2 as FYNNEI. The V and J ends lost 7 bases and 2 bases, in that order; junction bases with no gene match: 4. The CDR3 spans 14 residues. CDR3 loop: CASKLGQGNYGYTF. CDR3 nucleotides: TGTGCCAGCAAATTGGGACAGGGGAACTATGGCTACACCTTC.

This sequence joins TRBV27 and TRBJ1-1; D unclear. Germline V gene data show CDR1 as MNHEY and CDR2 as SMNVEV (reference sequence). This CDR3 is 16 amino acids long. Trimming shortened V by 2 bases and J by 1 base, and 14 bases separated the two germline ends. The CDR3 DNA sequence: TGTGCCAGCAGTTTAGAGCGGATTAATCGGAACACTGAAGCTTTCTTT. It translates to CASSLERINRNTEAFF.

The CDR3, as DNA: TGTGCCAGCAGAGGACTAGCGGGTCTGGAGACCCAGTACTTC. It yields the protein CASRGLAGLETQYF. The chain links TRBV27 to TRBJ2-5; TRBD2 aligns across 11 bases. Germline assignment: CDR1 MNHEY and CDR2 SMNVEV (reference sequence). V lost 6 bases to trimming and J lost 5 bases; unmatched junction nucleotides: 5. CDR3 length: 14 residues.

The CDR3 DNA is TGTGCCAGCAGTCCCGAACTAGCGGGGACGCAGTATTTT. Amino acids: CASSPELAGTQYF. V and J are TRBV6-4 and TRBJ2-3, with 10 bases lining up with TRBD2. The CDR3 sequence is 13 residues long. From germline, CDR1 is MRHNA and CDR2 SNTAGT. J lost 9 bases, V lost 5 bases, and 5 bases had no gene match.

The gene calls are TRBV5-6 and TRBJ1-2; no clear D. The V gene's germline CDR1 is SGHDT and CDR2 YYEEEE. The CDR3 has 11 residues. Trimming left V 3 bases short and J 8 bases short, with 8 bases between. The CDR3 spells CASSSGEGYTF. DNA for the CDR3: TGTGCCAGCAGCTCCGGAGAGGGCTACACCTTC.

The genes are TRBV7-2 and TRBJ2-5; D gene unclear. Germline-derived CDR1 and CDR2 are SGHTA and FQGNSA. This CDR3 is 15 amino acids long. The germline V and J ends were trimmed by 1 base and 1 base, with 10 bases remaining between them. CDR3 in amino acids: CASSLGGKSQETQYF. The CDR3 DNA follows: TGTGCCAGCAGCTTAGGAGGCAAGAGCCAAGAGACCCAGTACTTC.

In DNA form, the CDR3 reads TGTGCCATCAGTGGTGACAGGGTAAGGTTCTCCTACAATGAGCAGTTCTTC. It specifies CAISGDRVRFSYNEQFF. This chain links TRBV10-3 with TRBJ2-1, with 7 bases aligning to TRBD1. V shed 4 bases, J shed 0 bases, and the junction held 9 bases outside the gene matches. Per the germline V gene, CDR1 is ENHRY and CDR2 is SYGVKD. The CDR3 length is 17 residues.

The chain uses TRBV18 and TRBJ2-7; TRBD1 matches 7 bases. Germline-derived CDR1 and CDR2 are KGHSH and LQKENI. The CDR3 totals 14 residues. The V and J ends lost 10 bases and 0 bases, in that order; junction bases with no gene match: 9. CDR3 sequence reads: CATSGTVYSYEQYF. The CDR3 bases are TGTGCCACCTCCGGGACAGTCTACTCCTACGAGCAGTACTTC.

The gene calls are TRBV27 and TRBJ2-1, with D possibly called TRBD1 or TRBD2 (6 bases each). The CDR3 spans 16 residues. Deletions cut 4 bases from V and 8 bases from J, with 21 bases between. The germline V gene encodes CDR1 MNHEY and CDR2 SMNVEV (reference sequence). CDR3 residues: CASSSLRGQSADEQFF. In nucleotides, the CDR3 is TGTGCCAGCAGTTCCCTACGGGGGCAAAGTGCGGATGAGCAGTTCTTC.

CDR3 DNA: TGTGCCAGCAGTGGGGACGAAAATCAGCCCCAGCATTTT. It encodes CASSGDENQPQHF. This rearrangement joins TRBV6-1 to TRBJ1-5, with TRBD1 as a possible D gene (5 bases). V was clipped by 4 bases and J by 4 bases, with 8 bases between them. CDR1 is MNHNS, CDR2 SASEGT, per germline. This CDR3 spans 13 amino acids.

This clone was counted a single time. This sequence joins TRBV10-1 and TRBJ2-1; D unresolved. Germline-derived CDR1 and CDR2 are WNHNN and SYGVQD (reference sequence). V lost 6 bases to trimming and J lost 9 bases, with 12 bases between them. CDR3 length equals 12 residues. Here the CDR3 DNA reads TGCGCCAGCAGGTTACAGATAGTTGAGCAGTTCTTC. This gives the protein CASRLQIVEQFF.

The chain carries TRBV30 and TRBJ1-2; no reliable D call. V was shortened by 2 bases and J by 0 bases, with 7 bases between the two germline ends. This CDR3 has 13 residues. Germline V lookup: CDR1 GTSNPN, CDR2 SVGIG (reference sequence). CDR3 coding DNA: TGTGCCTGGAGTTTCGAAACTAACTATGGCTACACCTTC. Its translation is CAWSFETNYGYTF.

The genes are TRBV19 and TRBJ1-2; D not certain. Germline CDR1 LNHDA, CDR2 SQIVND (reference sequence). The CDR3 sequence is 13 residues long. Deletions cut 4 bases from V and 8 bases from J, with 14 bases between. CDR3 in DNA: TGTGCCAGTAGTACACCGGGCAATTGGGGCTACACCTTC. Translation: CASSTPGNWGYTF.

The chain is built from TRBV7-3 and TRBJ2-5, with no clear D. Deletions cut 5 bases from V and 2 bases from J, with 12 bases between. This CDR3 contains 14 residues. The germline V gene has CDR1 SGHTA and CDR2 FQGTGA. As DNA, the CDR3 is TGTGCCAGCAGCAGAAACGGGCTGCAAGAGACCCAGTACTTC. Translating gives CASSRNGLQETQYF.

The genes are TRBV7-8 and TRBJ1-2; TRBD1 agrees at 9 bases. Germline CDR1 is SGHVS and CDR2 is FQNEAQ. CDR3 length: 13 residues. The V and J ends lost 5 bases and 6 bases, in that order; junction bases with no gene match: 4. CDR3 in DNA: TGTGCCAGCAGCGGGACAGGGTTAAATGGCTACACCTTC. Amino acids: CASSGTGLNGYTF.

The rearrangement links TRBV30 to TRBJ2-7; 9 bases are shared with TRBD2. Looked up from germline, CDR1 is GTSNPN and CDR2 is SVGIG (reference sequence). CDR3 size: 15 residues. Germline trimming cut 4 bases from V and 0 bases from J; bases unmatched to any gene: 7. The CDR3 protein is CAWTSGALSSYEQYF. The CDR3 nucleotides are TGTGCCTGGACTAGCGGGGCCCTTAGCTCCTACGAGCAGTACTTC.

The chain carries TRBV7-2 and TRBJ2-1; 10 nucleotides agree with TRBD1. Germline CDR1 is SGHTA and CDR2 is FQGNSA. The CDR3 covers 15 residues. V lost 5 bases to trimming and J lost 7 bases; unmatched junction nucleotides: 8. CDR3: CASSLDRGRQNEQFF. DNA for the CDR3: TGTGCCAGCAGCCTAGACAGGGGGCGCCAAAATGAGCAGTTCTTC.

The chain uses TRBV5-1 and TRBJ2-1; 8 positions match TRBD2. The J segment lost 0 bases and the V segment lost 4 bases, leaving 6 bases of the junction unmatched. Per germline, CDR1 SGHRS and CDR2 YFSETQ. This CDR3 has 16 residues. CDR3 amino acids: CASSEVAGSSYNEQFF. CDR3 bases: TGCGCCAGCAGCGAGGTAGCGGGGTCCTCCTACAATGAGCAGTTCTTC.